Below are 18 T cell receptor beta chains sequenced from a single sample in a study of cytomegalovirus exposure and HLA in healthy donors. The PCR was carried out with 60 Vbeta primers and 13 Jbeta primers. Clones were read by immunoSEQ multiplex PCR, and TCRdb kept only the in-frame ones, dropping some. The listing records 100,000 to 150,000 clones. The sequenced sample was PBMCs. The receptors here all came from a man younger than 35 in good health and CMV-seronegative.

The chain carries TRBV28 and TRBJ1-2; no firm D call. The CDR3 totals 15 residues. V was trimmed by 2 bases and J by 4 bases, leaving 14 bases between them. Germline loops: CDR1 MDHEN, CDR2 SYDVKM. The CDR3 protein is CASSLGSGKGYGYTF. The CDR3 DNA reads TGTGCCAGCAGTTTAGGTTCGGGAAAGGGCTATGGCTACACCTTC.

V gene TRBV5-1 combines with J gene TRBJ2-5, with 7 positions matching TRBD2. Per germline, CDR1 SGHRS and CDR2 YFSETQ. This CDR3 spans 15 amino acids. The ends lost 2 bases at V and 9 bases at J; junction bases unmatched: 13. CDR3 in amino acids: CASSLGGSLAEAQYF. The CDR3 DNA sequence: TGCGCCAGCAGCTTAGGTGGCAGCCTAGCGGAGGCCCAGTACTTC.

DNA of the CDR3: TGCGCCAGCAGCCGTCCCGTTACCTCGGGTCCCGGGGAGCTGTTTTTT. Amino acids: CASSRPVTSGPGELFF. The chain is built from TRBV4-1 and TRBJ2-2; D not certain. The V gene's germline CDR1 is MGHRA and CDR2 YSYEKL. The CDR3 is 16 residues long. The germline V and J ends were trimmed by 4 bases and 6 bases, with 18 bases remaining between them.

This rearrangement joins TRBV28 to TRBJ1-2; D is perhaps TRBD1 (5 bases). The germline V gene has CDR1 MDHEN and CDR2 SYDVKM. The CDR3 runs to 14 residues. V was shortened by 2 bases and J by 8 bases, with 15 bases between the two germline ends. This CDR3 is CASSLRNTGGGYTF. The CDR3 nucleotides are TGTGCCAGCAGTTTAAGAAACACAGGTGGAGGCTACACCTTC.

The chain combines TRBV10-3 with TRBJ2-1; tentatively, D is TRBD1 (6 bases). Germline CDR1 and CDR2: ENHRY and SYGVKD. The CDR3 totals 17 residues. V gave up 0 bases and J gave up 8 bases, with 20 bases separating them. CDR3 nucleotide sequence: TGTGCCATCAGTGAGTCGATGGCTGGACAGCGTCTGGATGAGCAGTTCTTC. Translation: CAISESMAGQRLDEQFF.

The genes are TRBV5-4 and TRBJ1-2, with a possible D match to TRBD1 (5 bases). Trimming pared 4 bases from V and 11 bases from J, leaving 24 bases between. This CDR3 spans 15 amino acids. Germline CDR1 is SGHNT and CDR2 is YYREEE (reference sequence). The CDR3: CASSDLAQGRSGYTF. As DNA, the CDR3 is TGTGCCAGCAGCGATCTAGCGCAGGGTCGCTCTGGGTACACCTTC.

This chain joins TRBV30 and TRBJ2-7; 8 bases are a match to TRBD1. Germline lookup yields CDR1 GTSNPN and CDR2 SVGIG (reference sequence). J gave up 0 bases and V 3 bases, and 10 bases lay outside the gene matches. This CDR3 is built from 16 residues. The CDR3 spells CAWSAGTGRFSYEQYF. CDR3 nucleotide sequence: TGTGCCTGGAGCGCCGGGACAGGAAGATTCTCCTACGAGCAGTACTTC.

The chain recombines TRBV5-1 with TRBJ2-1, with D hard to call. The CDR3 consists of 12 residues. V lost 1 base and J 9 bases, leaving 8 bases between the germline ends. The germline V gene encodes CDR1 SGHRS and CDR2 YFSETQ. CDR3 sequence: CASSLSLGEQFF. For the CDR3, the DNA is TGCGCCAGCAGCTTGTCGCTAGGTGAGCAGTTCTTC.

This sequence joins TRBV27 and TRBJ2-7, with D possibly being TRBD1 (6 bases). This CDR3 spans 14 amino acids. CDR1 is MNHEY and CDR2 is SMNVEV in the germline V gene (reference sequence). The germline V and J ends were trimmed by 7 bases and 7 bases, with 20 bases remaining between them. For the CDR3, the DNA is TGTGCCAGCACCCCCGGCTGGGGGCCGTTTGAGCAGTACTTC. Amino acid sequence: CASTPGWGPFEQYF.

The rearrangement uses TRBV6-5 and TRBJ1-4, with 8 bases identical to TRBD1. Germline V gene lookup returns CDR1 MNHEY and CDR2 SVGAGI. This CDR3 region has 15 residues. The trim removed 4 bases at V and 4 bases at J, leaving 5 bases unmatched. The CDR3 here is CASSFDDRGNEKLFF. The CDR3 nucleotides read TGTGCCAGCAGTTTCGACGACAGGGGTAATGAAAAACTGTTTTTT.

This sequence joins TRBV28 and TRBJ1-2, with TRBD1 matching over 8 bases. Unmatched junction bases numbered 10, after V lost 8 bases and J lost 8 bases. The V gene's germline CDR1 is MDHEN and CDR2 SYDVKM. The CDR3 has 13 residues. Here the CDR3 DNA reads TGTGCCAGCGGACAGGCAGGGGGCATCGGCTACACCTTC. Translating it yields CASGQAGGIGYTF.

The chain uses TRBV19 and TRBJ1-5, with D perhaps TRBD1 (6 bases). Looked up from germline, CDR1 is LNHDA and CDR2 is SQIVND (reference sequence). Trimming shortened V by 6 bases and J by 0 bases, and 15 bases separated the two germline ends. The CDR3 covers 16 residues. CDR3 region: CASRKTGLNSNQPQHF. The CDR3 bases are TGTGCCAGTAGGAAGACAGGTTTGAATAGCAATCAGCCCCAGCATTTT.

The V and J genes are TRBV9 and TRBJ2-1; the D gene is possibly TRBD2 (5 bases). Germline CDR1 and CDR2: SGDLS and YYNGEE. The CDR3 has 22 amino acids. The V end was cut by 3 bases, the J end by 6 bases, with 37 bases between. The CDR3 spells CASSGSWSRSSPREWRTNEQFF. In DNA form, the CDR3 reads TGTGCCAGCAGCGGGAGCTGGTCTAGATCAAGCCCGAGGGAGTGGCGTACCAATGAGCAGTTCTTC.

V is TRBV28 and J is TRBJ2-1; 14 bases match TRBD2. The CDR3 sequence is 15 residues long. The ends lost 7 bases at V and 8 bases at J; junction bases unmatched: 7. Germline V gene data show CDR1 as MDHEN and CDR2 as SYDVKM. The CDR3 protein is CASIQGTSGSYEQFF. The CDR3 bases are TGTGCCAGCATCCAAGGGACTAGCGGGAGTTATGAGCAGTTCTTC.

This chain uses TRBV5-4 with TRBJ2-2, with 9 bases lining up with TRBD2. Germline CDR1 is SGHNT and CDR2 is YYREEE (reference sequence). Trimming at V came to 0 bases and at J to 4 bases, leaving 4 bases not matched to a gene. The CDR3 sequence is 16 residues long. The CDR3 DNA reads TGTGCCAGCAGCTTGGAGTCTAGCGGGGCCACCGGGGAGCTGTTTTTT. This gives the protein CASSLESSGATGELFF.

This chain connects TRBV13 to TRBJ2-7, with D possibly matching TRBD1 (5 bases). The CDR3 extends over 18 amino acids. Germline lookup yields CDR1 PRHDT and CDR2 FYEKMQ (reference sequence). Between the trimmed V and J ends, which lost 6 bases and 0 bases, there was a span of 24 bases. For the CDR3, the DNA is TGTGCCAGCAGTCCTGTTCCCCCCGGCAGGGCGATCTCCTACGAGCAGTACTTC. Residues: CASSPVPPGRAISYEQYF.

The chain carries TRBV7-9 and TRBJ1-2, with unresolved D. The CDR3 consists of 16 residues. Deletions cut 5 bases from V and 8 bases from J, with 24 bases between. Looked up from germline, CDR1 is SEHNR and CDR2 is FQNEAQ (reference sequence). The CDR3 region is CASSPTGISWMRGYTF. CDR3 DNA: TGTGCCAGCAGCCCAACCGGGATCTCCTGGATGCGGGGCTACACCTTC.

The V call is TRBV5-1, the J call TRBJ2-5; D perhaps matches TRBD2 (5 bases). This CDR3 comprises 15 residues. Germline V gene data show CDR1 as SGHRS and CDR2 as YFSETQ. Between the trimmed V and J ends, which lost 4 bases and 2 bases, there was a span of 15 bases. The DNA of the CDR3 is TGCGCCAGCAGCCCGGGGTCCGGCGGTCAAGAGACCCAGTACTTC. This gives the protein CASSPGSGGQETQYF.